The 24 T cell receptor beta chains below all came from one sample that was sequenced in a study of blood T cell repertoires in COVID-19. The data were produced by immunoSEQ multiplex PCR, yet TCRdb's version contains in-frame clones alone and is incomplete. This repertoire shows 160,000 or so clones, about four fifths found once; its top ten account for roughly 3.4%. The sample was PBMCs or T cells enriched from blood (not recorded which). These receptors were obtained from a woman aged 55-69 years who had recovered from COVID-19.

The chain carries TRBV5-6 and TRBJ1-1; the D is unclear. V lost 4 bases and J lost 3, with 10 bases in between. CDR1 is SGHDT, CDR2 YYEEEE, per germline. The CDR3 runs 13 residues. The CDR3 coding sequence is TGTGCCAGCAGCGATCTCGGGGACACTGAAGCTTTCTTT. This translates into CASSDLGDTEAFF. The full variable domain, completed using reference TRBV5-6 and TRBJ1-1, is DAGVTQSPTHLIKTRGQQVTLRCSPKSGHDTVSWYQQALGQGPQFIFQYYEEEERQRGNFPDRFSGHQFPNYSSELNVNALLLGDSALYLCASSDLGDTEAFFGQGTRLTVV.

V is TRBV18 and J is TRBJ1-1, with D uncertain. This CDR3 comprises 13 residues. CDR1 and CDR2 (germline): KGHSH, LQKENI. With 0 bases removed from V and 10 bases from J, the gap between germline ends came to 12 bases. The CDR3: CASSPPELVRAFF. CDR3 DNA: TGTGCCAGCTCACCACCGGAGTTGGTCCGAGCTTTCTTT. Based on the CDR3 plus reference TRBV18 and TRBJ1-1, the full variable domain is NAGVMQNPRHLVRRRGQEARLRCSPMKGHSHVYWYRQLPEEGLKFMVYLQKENIIDESGMPKERFSAEFPKEGPSILRIQQVVRGDSAAYFCASSPPELVRAFFGQGTRLTVV.

The chain uses TRBV27 and TRBJ2-4, with 7 nucleotides matching TRBD1. The CDR3 runs to 15 residues. Germline assignment: CDR1 MNHEY and CDR2 SMNVEV (reference sequence). V gave up 4 bases and J gave up 0 bases; unmatched junction bases: 3. CDR3 region: CASSSTGIAKNIQYF. CDR3 in DNA: TGTGCCAGCAGTTCGACAGGGATAGCCAAAAACATTCAGTACTTC.

The rearrangement links TRBV21-1 to TRBJ2-7; the listed D gene, TRBD1, was not tested against the DNA. TRBV21-1 is shown as a pseudogene. This CDR3 has 15 residues. The CDR3 spells CASSKGGQGAYEQYF. CDR3 in DNA: TGTGCCAGCAGCAAAGGTGGACAGGGAGCCTACGAGCAGTACTTC.

This clone was detected a few times. V and J are TRBV30 and TRBJ2-3, with D perhaps matching TRBD2 (5 bases). V was trimmed by 0 bases and J by 1 base, leaving 11 bases between them. Per the germline V gene, CDR1 is GTSNPN and CDR2 is SVGIG (reference sequence). The CDR3 is 15 residues long. CDR3 amino acids: CAWSVAVLGTDTQYF. The DNA of the CDR3 is TGTGCCTGGAGTGTAGCGGTGTTGGGCACAGATACGCAGTATTTT.

The sample holds a few counts of this clone. The chain has TRBV3-1 (or the pseudogene TRBV3-2) and TRBJ1-4, with TRBD1 matching over 7 bases. This CDR3 has 17 residues. Germline V lookup: CDR1 LGHDT, CDR2 YNNKEL (reference sequence). J lost 0 bases, V lost 3 bases, and 7 bases had no gene match. CDR3 coding DNA: TGTGCCAGCAGCCACTTGGACAGGATTGCAACTAATGAAAAACTGTTTTTT. This codes for CASSHLDRIATNEKLFF.

The chain links TRBV18 to TRBJ1-2, with 7 positions matching TRBD1. The CDR3 is 13 residues long. The J segment lost 0 bases and the V segment lost 8 bases, leaving 3 bases of the junction unmatched. CDR1 is KGHSH and CDR2 is LQKENI in the germline V gene. CDR3 DNA: TGTGCCAGCGAGGGACAGTCTAACTATGGCTACACCTTC. Its protein is CASEGQSNYGYTF.

Notes on this clone: An end of the junction does not agree with germline; a read error may underlie this. This rearrangement joins TRBV5-6 to TRBJ2-7, with 14 nucleotides matching TRBD2. The germline CDR1 and CDR2 sequences are SGHDT and YYEEEE. This CDR3 region has 16 residues. CDR3 residues: CASSLRGTSGRNSGDF. Written as DNA, the CDR3 is TGTGCCAGCAGCTTGCGGGGGACTAGCGGGAGAAACTCGGGGGACTTC.

V and J are TRBV10-3 and TRBJ2-7; 9 bases fit TRBD1. CDR3 length: 16 amino acids. Germline lookup yields CDR1 ENHRY and CDR2 SYGVKD. Losses at the gene ends were 6 bases for V and 4 bases for J; bases not matched to a gene: 13. The CDR3 nucleotides read TGTGCCATCAGGGATAACCGGGACAGGGCACCTTACGAGCAGTACTTC. Protein: CAIRDNRDRAPYEQYF.

This clone was found a few times. This chain joins TRBV6-5 and TRBJ1-1, with 7 bases identical to TRBD1. This CDR3 is 13 amino acids long. CDR1 and CDR2 from the germline V gene are MNHEY and SVGAGI. Unmatched junction bases numbered 7, after V lost 6 bases and J lost 6 bases. CDR3 loop: CASSSDRDAEAFF. The CDR3 DNA sequence: TGTGCCAGCAGCTCCGACAGGGACGCTGAAGCTTTCTTT.

This chain links TRBV18 with TRBJ1-4; TRBD1 matches at 8 bases. The V segment lost 3 bases and the J segment 3 bases; nucleotides outside the gene matches: 3. The CDR3 runs to 15 residues. Germline CDR1 and CDR2: KGHSH and LQKENI. The CDR3 protein is CASSPRQGSNEKLFF. The CDR3, as DNA: TGTGCCAGCTCACCGCGACAGGGGTCTAATGAAAAACTGTTTTTT.

The V call is TRBV5-6, the J call TRBJ1-1; TRBD1 matches 7 bases. The V gene end was trimmed by 4 bases and the J gene end by 6 bases; junction bases not matched to a gene: 9. Germline assignment: CDR1 SGHDT and CDR2 YYEEEE. The CDR3 length is 14 residues. This CDR3 reads CASSVDQGGSEAFF. The DNA for the CDR3 is TGTGCCAGCAGCGTGGATCAGGGGGGATCTGAAGCTTTCTTT. The full variable domain, rest sourced from reference TRBV5-6 and TRBJ1-1, is DAGVTQSPTHLIKTRGQQVTLRCSPKSGHDTVSWYQQALGQGPQFIFQYYEEEERQRGNFPDRFSGHQFPNYSSELNVNALLLGDSALYLCASSVDQGGSEAFFGQGTRLTVV.

This clone was seen just once. This rearrangement joins TRBV27 to TRBJ1-2, with 12 bases that match TRBD1. V dropped 4 bases and J dropped 5; count of bases not matched to a gene: 11. CDR3 length: 17 residues. Germline loops: CDR1 MNHEY, CDR2 SMNVEV (reference sequence). As DNA, the CDR3 is TGTGCCAGCAGTTCCGCCGGGACAGGGGGCAGGGGATATGGCTACACCTTC. Translating gives CASSSAGTGGRGYGYTF.

This rearrangement joins TRBV7-8 to TRBJ1-5; 7 bases agree with TRBD1. From germline, CDR1 is SGHVS and CDR2 FQNEAQ. The CDR3 is 13 amino acids. The V segment lost 5 bases and the J segment 6 bases; nucleotides outside the gene matches: 4. This CDR3 reads CASSKQGSQPQHF. The CDR3 nucleotides read TGTGCCAGCAGCAAACAGGGGAGTCAGCCCCAGCATTTT.

J is TRBJ2-3 and V is TRBV3-1 (or the pseudogene TRBV3-2), with a tentative D call TRBD2 (7 bases). V lost 4 bases, J lost 2 bases, and 22 bases lay in between. The CDR3 covers 18 residues. Germline V gives CDR1 LGHDT, CDR2 YNNKEL (reference sequence). The CDR3 reads CASSRQPRRRGPTDTQYF. The CDR3 DNA follows: TGTGCCAGCAGCCGACAACCTAGAAGGCGGGGGCCCACAGATACGCAGTATTTT.

The genes are TRBV2 and TRBJ1-5; 7 bases line up with TRBD1. V shed 4 bases and J 4 bases; nucleotides not matched to a gene: 7. Germline values: CDR1 SNHLY, CDR2 FYNNEI. The CDR3 runs to 15 residues. CDR3 residues: CASSVDRRENQPQHF. The CDR3 coding sequence is TGTGCCAGCAGTGTGGACAGGAGGGAGAATCAGCCCCAGCATTTT.

This sequence joins TRBV7-9 and TRBJ1-3; D not resolved. Germline V gene lookup returns CDR1 SEHNR and CDR2 FQNEAQ (reference sequence). V shed 2 bases and J shed 8 bases, with 10 bases lying between them. The length of the CDR3 is 13 residues. The CDR3 loop reads CASSLPGSDTIYF. For the CDR3, the DNA is TGTGCCAGCAGCTTACCTGGGAGTGACACCATATATTTT. Based on the CDR3 plus reference TRBV7-9 and TRBJ1-3, the full variable domain is DTGVSQNPRHKITKRGQNVTFRCDPISEHNRLYWYRQTLGQGPEFLTYFQNEAQLEKSRLLSDRFSAERPKGSFSTLEIQRTEQGDSAMYLCASSLPGSDTIYFGEGSWLTVV.

J is TRBJ1-6 and V is TRBV7-9, with no clear D. The CDR3 runs to 13 residues. Trimming removed 4 bases at V and 3 bases at J, with 4 bases between. Germline values: CDR1 SEHNR, CDR2 FQNEAQ (reference sequence). CDR3 nucleotide sequence: TGTGCCAGCAGCTCGTTCTATAATTCACCCCTCCACTTT. As protein: CASSSFYNSPLHF.

CDR3 sequence reads: CASSYVGGTNYGYTF. CDR3 DNA sequence: TGTGCCAGCAGTTACGTAGGAGGGACCAACTATGGCTACACCTTC. This sequence joins TRBV6-5 and TRBJ1-2; a weak D match, TRBD1 (5 bases). Germline values: CDR1 MNHEY, CDR2 SVGAGI. This CDR3 has 15 residues. Trimming took off 2 bases at V and 2 bases at J, with 12 bases between the two ends.

This clone was counted once. The V and J genes are TRBV24-1 and TRBJ2-5; D is possibly TRBD1 (5 bases). CDR3 length: 15 residues. Trimming removed 4 bases from V and 1 base from J, with 12 bases in between. CDR1 is KGHDR and CDR2 is SFDVKD in the germline V gene. In nucleotides, the CDR3 is TGTGCCACCAGTGACCCTGGGGCTTCCCAAGAGACCCAGTACTTC. Protein: CATSDPGASQETQYF.

The chain uses TRBV27 and TRBJ1-6, with 7 positions matching TRBD1. V gave up 1 base and J gave up 7 bases; unmatched junction bases: 13. Germline CDR1 and CDR2: MNHEY and SMNVEV (reference sequence). The CDR3 consists of 18 residues. CDR3 nucleotides: TGTGCCAGCAGTTTATGGGGCGCTGGTCAGGGGGACAATTCACCCCTCCACTTT. Amino acids: CASSLWGAGQGDNSPLHF.

The chain recombines TRBV11-2 with TRBJ2-3; tentatively, D is TRBD2 (5 bases). Trimming removed 3 bases at V and 4 bases at J, with 14 bases between. The CDR3 totals 15 residues. CDR1 is SGHAT and CDR2 is FQNNGV in the germline V gene. The CDR3 is CASSFSNTGADTQYF. The CDR3 region has the DNA TGTGCCAGCAGCTTTAGCAACACCGGGGCAGATACGCAGTATTTT.

This clone was seen repeatedly, ten times or more. The V and J genes are TRBV19 and TRBJ1-1; D is uncertain. V was pared by 1 base and J by 5 bases, with 8 bases between. CDR1 is LNHDA, CDR2 SQIVND, per germline (reference sequence). CDR3 length: 13 amino acids. In DNA form, the CDR3 reads TGTGCCAGTAGTATAGCCCCCCGTACTGAAGCTTTCTTT. Its translation is CASSIAPRTEAFF.

The V gene is TRBV9, the J gene TRBJ2-2; 7 positions agree with TRBD1. Per germline, CDR1 SGDLS and CDR2 YYNGEE. This CDR3 has 15 residues. Trimming cost V 2 bases and J 3 bases; bases outside gene matches: 4. CDR3: CASSVRDSYTGELFF. The CDR3 DNA reads TGTGCCAGCAGCGTCCGGGACAGCTACACCGGGGAGCTGTTTTTT.